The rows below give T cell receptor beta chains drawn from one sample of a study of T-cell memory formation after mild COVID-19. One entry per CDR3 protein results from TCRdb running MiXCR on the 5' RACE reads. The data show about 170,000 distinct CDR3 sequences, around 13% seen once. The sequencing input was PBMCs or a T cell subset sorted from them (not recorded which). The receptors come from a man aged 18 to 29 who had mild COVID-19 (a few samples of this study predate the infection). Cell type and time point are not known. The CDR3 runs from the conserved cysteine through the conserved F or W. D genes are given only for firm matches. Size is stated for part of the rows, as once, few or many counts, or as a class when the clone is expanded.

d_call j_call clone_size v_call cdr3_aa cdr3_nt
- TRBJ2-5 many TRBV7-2 CASSLMDGQETQYF TGTGCCAGCAGCTTGATGGACGGACAAGAGACCCAGTACTTC
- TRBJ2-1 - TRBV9 CASTVDGSVHEQFF TGTGCCAGCACCGTGGACGGGTCCGTCCATGAGCAGTTCTTC
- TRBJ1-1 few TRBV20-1 CSARKSPDSEAFF TGCAGTGCTAGAAAATCCCCGGACAGTGAAGCTTTCTTT
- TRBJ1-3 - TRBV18 CASSPSPGSGGNTIYF TGTGCCAGCTCACCATCTCCAGGGTCCGGCGGAAACACCATATATTTT
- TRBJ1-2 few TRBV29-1 CSVATSQWGASYGYTF TGCAGCGTTGCTACATCGCAATGGGGGGCCTCCTATGGCTACACCTTC
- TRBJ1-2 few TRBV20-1 CGGTGGWYGYTF TGCGGAGGAACCGGGGGCTGGTATGGCTACACCTTC
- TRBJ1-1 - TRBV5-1 CASSPARPSEAFF TGCGCCAGCAGCCCGGCGCGCCCCTCTGAAGCTTTCTTT
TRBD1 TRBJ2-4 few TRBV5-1 CASSPGQGAGIQYF TGCGCCAGCAGCCCCGGACAGGGGGCGGGGATTCAGTACTTC
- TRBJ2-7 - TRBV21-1 CASSKPGFYEQYF TGTGCCAGCAGCAAACCAGGGTTCTACGAGCAGTACTTC
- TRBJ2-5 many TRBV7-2 CASSGGLQETQYF TGTGCCAGCAGCGGCGGACTACAAGAGACCCAGTACTTC
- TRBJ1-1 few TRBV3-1 CASSQGYTEAFF TGTGCCAGCAGCCAAGGCTACACTGAAGCTTTCTTT
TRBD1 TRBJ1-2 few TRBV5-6 CASSLPGQALVYGYTF TGTGCCAGCAGCTTGCCGGGACAGGCCTTAGTTTATGGCTACACCTTC
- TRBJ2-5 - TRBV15 CATSRVPETQYF TGTGCCACCAGCAGGGTCCCAGAGACCCAGTACTTC
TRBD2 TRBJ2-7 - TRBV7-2 CASSTSGGGYEQYF TGTGCCAGCAGCACCAGCGGGGGGGGTTACGAGCAGTACTTC
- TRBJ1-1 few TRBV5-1 CASSLNTGTTEAFF TGCGCCAGCAGCTTGAACACAGGGACCACTGAAGCTTTCTTT
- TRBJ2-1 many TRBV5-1 CASSSGAGDYNEQFF TGCGCCAGCAGCTCGGGGGCAGGGGACTACAATGAGCAGTTCTTC
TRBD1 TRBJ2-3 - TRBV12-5 CASGLGQGTDTQYF TGTGCTAGTGGTTTGGGACAGGGTACAGATACGCAGTATTTT
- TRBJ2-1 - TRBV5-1 CASSRRGGTSNEQFF TGCGCCAGCAGCCGTCGCGGCGGTACGAGTAATGAGCAGTTCTTC
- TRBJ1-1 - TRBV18 CASSPERNTEAFF TGTGCCAGCTCACCGGAACGGAACACTGAAGCTTTCTTT
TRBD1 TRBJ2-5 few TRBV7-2 CASTLEGGGETQYF TGTGCCAGCACTCTAGAAGGGGGCGGGGAGACCCAGTACTTC
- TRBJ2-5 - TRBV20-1 CSAHLVNGGYQETQYF TGCAGTGCTCACCTTGTAAACGGGGGTTACCAAGAGACCCAGTACTTC
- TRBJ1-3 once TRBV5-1 CASSLVGSPSGNTIYF TGCGCCAGCAGCTTGGTGGGCTCCCCCTCTGGAAACACCATATATTTT
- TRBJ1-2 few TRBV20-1 CSAPNQGSYGYTF TGCAGTGCTCCCAATCAAGGGAGCTATGGCTACACCTTC
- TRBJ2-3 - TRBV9 CASSVGGSGTDTQYF TGTGCCAGCAGCGTAGGGGGAAGCGGGACAGATACGCAGTATTTT
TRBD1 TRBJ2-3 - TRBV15 CATRWTGGAIDTQYF TGTGCCACCAGGTGGACAGGGGGCGCGATAGATACGCAGTATTTT
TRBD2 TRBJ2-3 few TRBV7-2 CASSLRSSGVPDTQYF TGTGCCAGCAGCTTGCGTAGTAGCGGGGTGCCAGATACGCAGTATTTT
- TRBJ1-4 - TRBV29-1 CSVAGWATNEKLFF TGCAGCGTGGCGGGGTGGGCAACTAATGAAAAACTGTTTTTT
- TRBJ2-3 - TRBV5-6 CASSWKQGADTQYF TGTGCCAGCAGCTGGAAACAGGGCGCAGATACGCAGTATTTT
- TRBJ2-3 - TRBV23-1 CASSQSGGSTDTQYF TGCGCCAGCAGTCAATCTGGGGGAAGCACAGATACGCAGTATTTT
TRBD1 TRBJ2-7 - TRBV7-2 CASRLDRDRYEQYF TGTGCCAGCAGGCTTGACAGGGACCGCTACGAGCAGTACTTC
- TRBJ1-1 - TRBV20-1 CSARMSGVDEAFF TGCAGTGCTAGAATGAGTGGAGTAGATGAAGCTTTCTTT
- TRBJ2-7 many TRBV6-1 CASRGQLLYEQYF TGTGCCAGCAGGGGACAACTACTCTACGAGCAGTACTTC
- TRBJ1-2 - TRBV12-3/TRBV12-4 CASSPSSTRVGYTF TGTGCCAGCAGTCCTAGTTCGACACGGGTAGGCTACACCTTC
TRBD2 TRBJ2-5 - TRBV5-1 CASSSTSGGRETQYF TGCGCCAGCAGTTCGACTAGCGGGGGACGAGAGACCCAGTACTTC
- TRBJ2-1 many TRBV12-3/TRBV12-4 CASSAGHGNNEQFF TGTGCCAGCAGTGCCGGACACGGGAACAATGAGCAGTTCTTC
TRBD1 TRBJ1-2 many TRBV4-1 CASSQVRDSNYGYTF TGCGCCAGCAGCCAAGTTCGGGACAGTAACTATGGCTACACCTTC
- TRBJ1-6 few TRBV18 CASSPLRGLGSPLHF TGTGCCAGCTCACCACTGCGGGGACTGGGATCACCCCTCCACTTT
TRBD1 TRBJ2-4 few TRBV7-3 CASSRDRDDIQYF TGTGCCAGCAGCAGAGACAGGGACGACATTCAGTACTTC
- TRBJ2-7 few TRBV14 CASSQVLSYEQYF TGTGCCAGCAGCCAAGTACTCTCCTACGAGCAGTACTTC
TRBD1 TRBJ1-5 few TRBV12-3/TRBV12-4 CASRGPGQSNQPQHF TGTGCCAGCAGGGGCCCGGGACAGTCGAATCAGCCCCAGCATTTT
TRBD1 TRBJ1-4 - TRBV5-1 CASSLASGTGIRYGLFF TGCGCCAGCAGCTTGGCCTCCGGGACAGGGATTAGATACGGACTGTTTTTT
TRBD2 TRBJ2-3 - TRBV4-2 CASSQDVPRGVTDTQYF TGTGCCAGCAGCCAAGACGTCCCGCGGGGGGTCACAGATACGCAGTATTTT
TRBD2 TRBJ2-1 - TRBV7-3 CASSSTPGLAGGEQFF TGTGCCAGCAGCTCCACTCCGGGACTAGCGGGGGGGGAGCAGTTCTTC
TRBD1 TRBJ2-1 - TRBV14 CASSHPGQGWMGSYNEQFF TGTGCCAGCAGCCATCCGGGACAGGGCTGGATGGGGTCCTACAATGAGCAGTTCTTC
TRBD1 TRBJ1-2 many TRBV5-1 CASSRQGNGDYGYTF TGCGCCAGCAGCCGACAGGGGAACGGTGACTATGGCTACACCTTC
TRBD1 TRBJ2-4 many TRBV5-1 CASSLGQGLSKNIQYF TGCGCCAGCAGCCTAGGACAGGGTCTGAGCAAAAACATTCAGTACTTC
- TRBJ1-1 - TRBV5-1 CASSLRVGDGEAFF TGCGCCAGCAGCTTGAGGGTAGGAGACGGGGAAGCTTTCTTT
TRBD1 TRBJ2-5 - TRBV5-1 CASSPGQGASYQETQYF TGCGCCAGCAGCCCTGGACAGGGGGCATCGTACCAAGAGACCCAGTACTTC
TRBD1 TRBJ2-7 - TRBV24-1 CATSDLICDRGGYEQYF TGTGCCACCAGTGATTTAATCTGCGACAGGGGTGGTTACGAGCAGTACTTC
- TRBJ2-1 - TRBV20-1 CSAKFGSSYNEQFF TGCAGTGCTAAATTTGGGAGCTCCTACAATGAGCAGTTCTTC
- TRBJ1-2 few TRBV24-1 CATSAGGFNYGYTF TGTGCCACCAGTGCCGGGGGTTTTAACTATGGCTACACCTTC
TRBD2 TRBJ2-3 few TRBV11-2 CASSLNWGGDTQYF TGTGCCAGCAGTCTCAACTGGGGAGGGGATACGCAGTATTTT
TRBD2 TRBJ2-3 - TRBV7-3 CASSLNRRGAQDTQYF TGTGCCAGCAGCTTAAATCGGCGGGGGGCACAAGATACGCAGTATTTT
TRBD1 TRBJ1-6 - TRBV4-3 CASSQDLDDRGRIGPLHF TGCGCCAGCAGCCAAGATTTGGACGACAGGGGGCGTATAGGACCCCTCCACTTT
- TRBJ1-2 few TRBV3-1 CASSHLGGYTF TGTGCCAGCAGCCATCTAGGTGGCTACACCTTC
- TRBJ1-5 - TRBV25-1 CASSETGGQPQHF TGTGCCAGCAGTGAAACAGGCGGACAGCCCCAGCATTTT
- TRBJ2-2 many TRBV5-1 CASSFSLVQAGELFF TGCGCCAGCAGCTTCTCTTTGGTACAGGCCGGGGAGCTGTTTTTT
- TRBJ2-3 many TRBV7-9 CASSLTSGATDTQYF TGTGCCAGCAGCCTAACATCCGGGGCCACAGATACGCAGTATTTT
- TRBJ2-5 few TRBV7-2 CASSLGQTSLGETQYF TGTGCCAGCAGCTTAGGACAGACTAGTTTGGGCGAGACCCAGTACTTC